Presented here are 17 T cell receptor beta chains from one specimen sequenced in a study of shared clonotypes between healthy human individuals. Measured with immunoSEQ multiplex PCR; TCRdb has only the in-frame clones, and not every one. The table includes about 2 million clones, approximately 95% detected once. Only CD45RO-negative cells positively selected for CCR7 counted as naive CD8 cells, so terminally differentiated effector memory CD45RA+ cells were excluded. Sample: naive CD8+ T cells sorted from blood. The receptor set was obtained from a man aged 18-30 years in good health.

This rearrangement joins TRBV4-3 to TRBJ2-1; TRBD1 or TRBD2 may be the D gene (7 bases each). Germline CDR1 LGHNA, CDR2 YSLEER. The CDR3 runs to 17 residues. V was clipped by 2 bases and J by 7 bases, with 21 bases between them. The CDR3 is CASSQYHGEGARNEQFF. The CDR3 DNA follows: TGCGCCAGCAGCCAATACCACGGGGAGGGGGCGAGGAATGAGCAGTTCTTC.

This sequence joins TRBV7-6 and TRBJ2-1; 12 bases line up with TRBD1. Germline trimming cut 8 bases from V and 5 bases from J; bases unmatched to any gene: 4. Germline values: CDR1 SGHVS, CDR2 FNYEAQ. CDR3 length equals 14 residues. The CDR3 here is CASEGTGGHNEQFF. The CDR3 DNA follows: TGTGCCAGCGAGGGGACAGGGGGCCACAATGAGCAGTTCTTC.

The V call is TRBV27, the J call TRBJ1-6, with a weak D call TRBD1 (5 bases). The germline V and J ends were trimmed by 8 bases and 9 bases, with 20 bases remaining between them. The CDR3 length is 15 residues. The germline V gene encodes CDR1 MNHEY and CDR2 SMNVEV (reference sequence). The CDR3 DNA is TGTGCCAGCGGCCATGTCAGGGTTGCCAGTTCACCCCTCCACTTT. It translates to CASGHVRVASSPLHF.

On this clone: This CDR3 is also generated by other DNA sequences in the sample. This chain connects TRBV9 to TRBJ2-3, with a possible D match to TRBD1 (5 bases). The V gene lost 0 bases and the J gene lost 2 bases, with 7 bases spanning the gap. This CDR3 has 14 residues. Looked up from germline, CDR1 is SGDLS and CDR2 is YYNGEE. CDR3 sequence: CASSVGGNTDTQYF. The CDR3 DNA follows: TGTGCCAGCAGCGTAGGGGGCAACACAGATACGCAGTATTTT.

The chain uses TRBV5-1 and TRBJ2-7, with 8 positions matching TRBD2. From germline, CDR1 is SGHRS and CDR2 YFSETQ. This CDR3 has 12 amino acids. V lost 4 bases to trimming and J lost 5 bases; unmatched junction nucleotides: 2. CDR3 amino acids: CASSPGGDEQYF. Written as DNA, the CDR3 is TGCGCCAGCAGCCCGGGAGGGGACGAGCAGTACTTC. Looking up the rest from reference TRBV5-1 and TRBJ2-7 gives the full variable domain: KAGVTQTPRYLIKTRGQQVTLSCSPISGHRSVSWYQQTPGQGLQFLFEYFSETQRNKGNFPGRFSGRQFSNSRSEMNVSTLELGDSALYLCASSPGGDEQYFGPGTRLTVT.

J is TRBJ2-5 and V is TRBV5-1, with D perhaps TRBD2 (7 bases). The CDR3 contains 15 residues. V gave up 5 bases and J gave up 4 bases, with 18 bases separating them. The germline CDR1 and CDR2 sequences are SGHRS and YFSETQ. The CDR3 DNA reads TGCGCCAGCAGTTCTTTGGGGGGGCTAGGAGAGACCCAGTACTTC. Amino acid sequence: CASSSLGGLGETQYF.

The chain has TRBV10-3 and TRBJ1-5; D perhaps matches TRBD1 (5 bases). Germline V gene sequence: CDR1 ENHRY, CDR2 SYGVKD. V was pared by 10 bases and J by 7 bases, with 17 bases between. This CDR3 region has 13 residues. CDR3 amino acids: CATRGEIGQPQHF. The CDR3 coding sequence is TGTGCCACGAGGGGTGAGATCGGGCAGCCCCAGCATTTT.

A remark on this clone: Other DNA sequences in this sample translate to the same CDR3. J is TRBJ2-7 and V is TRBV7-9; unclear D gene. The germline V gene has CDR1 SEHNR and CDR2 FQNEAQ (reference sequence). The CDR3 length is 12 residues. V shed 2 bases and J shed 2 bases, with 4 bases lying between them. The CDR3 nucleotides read TGTGCCAGCAGCTTATCCGCCTACGAGCAGTACTTC. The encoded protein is CASSLSAYEQYF.

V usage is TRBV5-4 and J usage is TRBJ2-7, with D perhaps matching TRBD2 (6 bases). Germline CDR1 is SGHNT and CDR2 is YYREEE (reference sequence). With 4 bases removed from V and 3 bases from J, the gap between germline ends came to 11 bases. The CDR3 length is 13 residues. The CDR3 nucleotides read TGTGCCAGCAGCCCGGGACTTGTCTACGAGCAGTACTTC. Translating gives CASSPGLVYEQYF.

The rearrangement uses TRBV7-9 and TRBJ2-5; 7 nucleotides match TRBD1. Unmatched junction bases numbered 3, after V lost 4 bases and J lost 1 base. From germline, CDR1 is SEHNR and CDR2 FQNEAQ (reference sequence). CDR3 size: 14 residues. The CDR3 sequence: CASSSTGSQETQYF. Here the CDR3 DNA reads TGTGCCAGCAGCTCGACAGGGAGCCAAGAGACCCAGTACTTC.

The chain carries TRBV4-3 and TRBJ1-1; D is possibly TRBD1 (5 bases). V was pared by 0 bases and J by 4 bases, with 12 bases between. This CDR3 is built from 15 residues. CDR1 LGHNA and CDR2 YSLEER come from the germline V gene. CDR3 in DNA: TGCGCCAGCAGCCAAGATGCAGACAGCTTCACTGAAGCTTTCTTT. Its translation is CASSQDADSFTEAFF.

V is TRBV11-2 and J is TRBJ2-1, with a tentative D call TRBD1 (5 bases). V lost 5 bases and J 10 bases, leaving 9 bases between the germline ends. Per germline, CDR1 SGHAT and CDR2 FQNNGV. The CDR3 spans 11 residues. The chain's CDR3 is CASSASGEQFF. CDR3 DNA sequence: TGTGCCAGCAGCGCATCAGGGGAGCAGTTCTTC. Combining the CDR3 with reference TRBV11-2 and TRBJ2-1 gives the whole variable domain EAGVAQSPRYKIIEKRQSVAFWCNPISGHATLYWYQQILGQGPKLLIQFQNNGVVDDSQLPKDRFSAERLKGVDSTLKIQPAKLEDSAVYLCASSASGEQFFGPGTRLTVL.

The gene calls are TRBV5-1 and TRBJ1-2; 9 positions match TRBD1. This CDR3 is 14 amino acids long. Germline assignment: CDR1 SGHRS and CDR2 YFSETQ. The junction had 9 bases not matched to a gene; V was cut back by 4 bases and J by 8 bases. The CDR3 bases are TGCGCCAGCAGCGGACCGGGACAGGGAGAGGGCTACACCTTC. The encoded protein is CASSGPGQGEGYTF.

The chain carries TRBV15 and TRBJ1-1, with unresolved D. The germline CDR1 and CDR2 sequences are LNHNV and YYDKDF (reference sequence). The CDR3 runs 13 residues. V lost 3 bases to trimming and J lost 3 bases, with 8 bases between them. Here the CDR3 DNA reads TGTGCCACCAGCAGTTGGGATGACACTGAAGCTTTCTTT. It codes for CATSSWDDTEAFF.

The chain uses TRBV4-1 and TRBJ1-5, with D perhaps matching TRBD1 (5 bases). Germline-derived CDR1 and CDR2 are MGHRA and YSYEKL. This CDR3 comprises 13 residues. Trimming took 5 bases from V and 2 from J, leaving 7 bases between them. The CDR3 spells CASSTRGNQPQHF. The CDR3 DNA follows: TGCGCCAGCAGCACCAGGGGCAATCAGCCCCAGCATTTT.

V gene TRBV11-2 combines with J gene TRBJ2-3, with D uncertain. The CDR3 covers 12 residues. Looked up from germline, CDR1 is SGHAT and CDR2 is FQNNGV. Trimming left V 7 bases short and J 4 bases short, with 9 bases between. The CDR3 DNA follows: TGTGCCAGCAATTACCAATCAGATACGCAGTATTTT. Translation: CASNYQSDTQYF.

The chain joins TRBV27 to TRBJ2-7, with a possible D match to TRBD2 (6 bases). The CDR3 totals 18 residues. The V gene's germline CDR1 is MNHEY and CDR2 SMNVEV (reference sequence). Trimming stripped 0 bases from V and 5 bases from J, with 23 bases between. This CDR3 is CASSLSLSGGTASNEQYF. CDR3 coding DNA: TGTGCCAGCAGTTTATCTCTCTCCGGCGGGACGGCGTCGAACGAGCAGTACTTC.